The TCR beta chain under discussion was sequenced for a study of cytomegalovirus exposure and HLA in healthy donors. CDR1 is SNHLY and CDR2 is FYNNEI in the germline V gene. Germline trimming cut 7 bases from V and 7 bases from J; bases unmatched to any gene: 6. This CDR3 region has 13 residues. Produced via immunoSEQ multiplex PCR; TCRdb's table is partial and in-frame only. The table has roughly 140,000 clones, more than 75% seen once. Sequences were obtained from PBMCs. This sequence was found in a man between 18 and 35 years old in good health and CMV-seropositive. The genes are TRBV2 and TRBJ2-3; 9 nucleotides line up with TRBD2. The CDR3 spells CASIAGGPYTQYF. DNA for the CDR3: TGTGCCAGCATCGCGGGGGGGCCCTATACGCAGTATTTT.